This TCR beta chain was retrieved from a study of T cells after yellow fever vaccination. Turning to the study itself: When fractions had low cell numbers, they were prepared with SMART-Seq v4 Ultra Low Input.

Regarding this clonotype: The antigen remains undetermined.

TCRdb reprocessed the 5' RACE reads with MiXCR, giving one entry per CDR3 protein. In the table there are more than 250,000 distinct CDR3 sequences, about 6.6% of which are singletons. Study-level findings and limits: It was the secondary response that reached its peak faster, day 5 versus 15, but it was weaker. Post-booster repertoires contained most primary-vaccination clones again (around 97% CD4, 88% CD8).

V lost 1 base, J lost 2 bases, and 10 bases lay in between. Germline V gene sequence: CDR1 DFQATT, CDR2 SNEGSKA (reference sequence). The CDR3 has 14 amino acids. V is TRBV20-1 and J is TRBJ2-3; D remains unclear. The receptor was isolated from a man aged 18 to 29 who received the YFV17D yellow fever vaccine. The sequencing used PBMCs, collected roughly seven weeks after the first yellow fever vaccination. CDR3 sequence (DNA): TGCAGTGCTAGAGTGGGTTTGTCCACAGATACGCAGTATTTT. This encodes CSARVGLSTDTQYF.